Each of the 10 T cell receptor beta chains below was sequenced from the same sample in a study of T cell responses to AZD1222 COVID-19 vaccine. Clones were read by immunoSEQ multiplex PCR, and TCRdb kept only the in-frame ones, dropping some. The table includes 95,000 to 150,000 clones, about 88% detected once. The sequenced sample was peripheral blood, obtained on day 0 of AZD1222 vaccination. The receptors here all came from an adult in good health.

A single count supports this clone. The rearrangement links TRBV18 to TRBJ1-4; D uncertain. V was shortened by 3 bases and J by 5 bases, with 7 bases between the two germline ends. Germline V gives CDR1 KGHSH, CDR2 LQKENI. CDR3 length: 13 amino acids. In DNA, the CDR3 is TGTGCCAGCTCACCCGGACGGAATGAAAAACTGTTTTTT. It specifies CASSPGRNEKLFF.

The chain couples TRBV19 to TRBJ1-2, with D perhaps TRBD1 (5 bases). V lost 8 bases and J lost 2, with 15 bases in between. Per the germline V gene, CDR1 is LNHDA and CDR2 is SQIVND (reference sequence). The length of the CDR3 is 14 residues. For the CDR3, the DNA is TGTGCCAGTTTCCCCGGGGCGGCCAACTATGGCTACACCTTC. Amino acid sequence: CASFPGAANYGYTF.

The chain carries TRBV10-3 and TRBJ2-1; 7 bases map to TRBD2. V shed 7 bases, J shed 10 bases, and the junction held 7 bases outside the gene matches. The CDR3 sequence is 12 residues long. Germline assignment: CDR1 ENHRY and CDR2 SYGVKD. Here the CDR3 DNA reads TGTGCCATCAAAGGGGAGGGCCCCGAGCAGTTCTTC. Its protein product is CAIKGEGPEQFF.

The chain joins TRBV6-5 to TRBJ1-4; D is undetermined. The CDR3 spans 12 residues. CDR1 and CDR2 from the germline V gene are MNHEY and SVGAGI. V lost 0 bases and J 15 bases, leaving 11 bases between the germline ends. The CDR3 loop reads CASSYSPPSVFF. The CDR3 region has the DNA TGTGCCAGCAGTTACTCGCCCCCCTCGGTGTTTTTT.

The V gene is TRBV25-1, the J gene TRBJ2-3, with D hard to call. The germline CDR1 and CDR2 sequences are MGHDK and SYGVNS. The CDR3 has 12 residues. With 1 base removed from V and 3 bases from J, the gap between germline ends came to 2 bases. CDR3 DNA sequence: TGTGCCAGCAGTGAATGGACAGATACGCAGTATTTT. This encodes CASSEWTDTQYF.

The chain uses TRBV9 and TRBJ2-3, with D maybe TRBD2 (6 bases). The ends were cut back, 4 bases at V and 3 bases at J, with 12 bases in the middle. The length of the CDR3 is 14 residues. The V gene's germline CDR1 is SGDLS and CDR2 YYNGEE. Written as DNA, the CDR3 is TGTGCCAGCAGCCCGGGGGAGCGGACAGATACGCAGTATTTT. Protein: CASSPGERTDTQYF.

V usage is TRBV6-5 and J usage is TRBJ1-6; D gene ambiguous. The CDR3 is made up of 13 amino acids. Germline V gene data show CDR1 as MNHEY and CDR2 as SVGAGI. V shed 10 bases and J shed 6 bases, with 13 bases lying between them. The CDR3 spells CATSWQTNSPLHF. In DNA form, the CDR3 reads TGTGCCACCAGCTGGCAGACTAATTCACCCCTCCACTTT.

The genes are TRBV7-2 and TRBJ2-1; no reliable D call. With 4 bases removed from V and 10 bases from J, the gap between germline ends came to 14 bases. Germline loops: CDR1 SGHTA, CDR2 FQGNSA. This CDR3 is built from 13 residues. Written as DNA, the CDR3 is TGTGCCAGCAGCTCCCCCCTCCTGACGGAGCAGTTCTTC. As protein: CASSSPLLTEQFF.

A single count supports this clone. V is TRBV7-3 and J is TRBJ2-2; unclear D gene. CDR3 length: 14 amino acids. Trimming stripped 2 bases from V and 1 base from J, with 5 bases between. Germline lookup yields CDR1 SGHTA and CDR2 FQGTGA. This CDR3 reads CASSLLVNTGELFF. DNA of the CDR3: TGTGCCAGCAGCTTATTAGTGAACACCGGGGAGCTGTTTTTT.

This rearrangement joins TRBV3-1 (or the pseudogene TRBV3-2) to TRBJ2-5; no definite D call. Trimming took 5 bases from V and 5 from J, leaving 9 bases between them. CDR3 length equals 12 residues. Germline V gives CDR1 LGHDT, CDR2 YNNKEL (reference sequence). The CDR3: CASSGPGETQYF. In DNA form, the CDR3 reads TGTGCCAGCAGCGGGCCGGGTGAGACCCAGTACTTC.